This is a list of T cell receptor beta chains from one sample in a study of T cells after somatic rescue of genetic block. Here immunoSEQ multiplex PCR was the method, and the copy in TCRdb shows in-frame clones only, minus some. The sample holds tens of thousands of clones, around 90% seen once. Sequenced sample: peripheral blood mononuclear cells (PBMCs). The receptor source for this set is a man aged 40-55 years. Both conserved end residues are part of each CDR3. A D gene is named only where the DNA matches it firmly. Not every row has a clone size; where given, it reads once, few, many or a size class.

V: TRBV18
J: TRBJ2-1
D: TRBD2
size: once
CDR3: CASSRPGLAVNEQFF
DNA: TGTGCCAGCTCACGCCCGGGACTAGCTGTAAATGAGCAGTTCTTC

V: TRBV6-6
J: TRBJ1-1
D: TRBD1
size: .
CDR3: CASSYSGQDFEAFF
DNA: TGTGCCAGCAGTTACTCCGGACAGGATTTTGAAGCTTTCTTT

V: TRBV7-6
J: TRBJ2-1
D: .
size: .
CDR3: CASSLAGDNEQFF
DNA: TGTGCCAGCAGCTTAGCGGGGGACAATGAGCAGTTCTTC

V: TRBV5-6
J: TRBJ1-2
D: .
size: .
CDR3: CASSRGNYGYTF
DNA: TGTGCCAGCAGCCGGGGTAACTATGGCTACACCTTC

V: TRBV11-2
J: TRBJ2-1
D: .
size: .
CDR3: CASSLSGTDNEQFF
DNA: TGTGCCAGCAGCTTATCGGGGACCGACAATGAGCAGTTCTTC

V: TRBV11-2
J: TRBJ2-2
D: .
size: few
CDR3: CASSLDETANTGELFF
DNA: TGTGCCAGCAGCTTAGATGAGACAGCTAACACCGGGGAGCTGTTTTTT

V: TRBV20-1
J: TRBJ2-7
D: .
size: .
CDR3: CSARTFTEQYF
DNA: TGCAGTGCTAGGACGTTCACCGAGCAGTACTTC

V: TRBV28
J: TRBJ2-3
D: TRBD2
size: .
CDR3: CASGRSSGRKDTQYF
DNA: TGTGCCAGCGGCCGGTCTAGCGGGAGAAAAGATACGCAGTATTTT

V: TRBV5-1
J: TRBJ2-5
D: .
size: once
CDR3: CASSFDRGETQYF
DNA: TGCGCCAGCAGCTTCGACAGAGGAGAGACCCAGTACTTC

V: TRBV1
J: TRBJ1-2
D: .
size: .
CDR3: CTSSQDPRVNYGYTF
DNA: TGCACCAGCAGCCAAGATCCCCGGGTTAACTATGGCTACACCTTC

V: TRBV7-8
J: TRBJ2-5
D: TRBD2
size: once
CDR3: CASSLRLLADSETQYF
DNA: TGTGCCAGCAGCTTACGGCTGCTAGCGGATTCAGAGACCCAGTACTTC

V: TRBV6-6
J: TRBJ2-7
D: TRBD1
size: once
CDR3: CASSYSTGQAYEQYF
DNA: TGTGCCAGCAGTTACTCGACGGGACAGGCCTACGAGCAGTACTTC

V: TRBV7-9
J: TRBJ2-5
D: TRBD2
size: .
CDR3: CASSPGVASGSFQETQYF
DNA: TGTGCCAGCAGCCCCGGAGTAGCCAGCGGGAGTTTTCAAGAGACCCAGTACTTC

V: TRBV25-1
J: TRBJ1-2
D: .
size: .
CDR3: CASSELVGAGGYTF
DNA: TGTGCCAGCAGTGAACTAGTGGGGGCGGGTGGCTACACCTTC

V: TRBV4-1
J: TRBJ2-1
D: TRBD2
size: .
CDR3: CASSYSGAGRNEQFF
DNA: TGCGCCAGCAGCTACAGCGGGGCGGGCCGGAATGAGCAGTTCTTC

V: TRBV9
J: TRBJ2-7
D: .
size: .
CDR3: CASSVGGSRYEQYF
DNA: TGTGCCAGCAGCGTCGGGGGCTCCCGCTACGAGCAGTACTTC

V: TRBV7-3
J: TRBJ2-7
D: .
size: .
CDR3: CASSLGPESYEQYF
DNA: TGTGCCAGCAGCTTGGGACCCGAGAGCTACGAGCAGTACTTC

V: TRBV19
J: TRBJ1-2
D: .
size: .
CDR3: CASSISGTNYGYTF
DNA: TGTGCCAGTAGTATTTCAGGGACTAACTATGGCTACACCTTC

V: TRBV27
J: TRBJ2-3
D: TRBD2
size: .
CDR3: CASKLAGDTQYF
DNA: TGTGCCAGCAAGCTAGCGGGAGATACGCAGTATTTT

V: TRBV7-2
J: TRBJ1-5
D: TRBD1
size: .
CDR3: CASSFDRGTQPQHF
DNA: TGTGCCAGCAGCTTTGACAGGGGTACTCAGCCCCAGCATTTT

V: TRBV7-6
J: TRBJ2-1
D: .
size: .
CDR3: CASSLGNEQFF
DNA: TGTGCCAGCAGCTTAGGGAATGAGCAGTTCTTC

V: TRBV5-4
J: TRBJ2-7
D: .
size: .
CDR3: CASSLVLWGGFAREQYF
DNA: TGTGCCAGCAGCTTGGTGCTCTGGGGTGGGTTTGCGAGGGAGCAGTACTTC

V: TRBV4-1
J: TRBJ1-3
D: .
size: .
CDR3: CASSQEFGPRGNTIYF
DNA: TGCGCCAGCAGCCAAGAGTTCGGACCCAGAGGAAACACCATATATTTT

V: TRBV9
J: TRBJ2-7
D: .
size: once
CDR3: CASSVQGTSYEQYF
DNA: TGTGCCAGCAGCGTACAGGGAACCTCCTACGAGCAGTACTTC

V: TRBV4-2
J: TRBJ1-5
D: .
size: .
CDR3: CASSQERYQPQHF
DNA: TGTGCCAGCAGCCAAGAGAGATATCAGCCCCAGCATTTT

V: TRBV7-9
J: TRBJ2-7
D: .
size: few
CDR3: CASSSQSRGTYEQYF
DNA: TGTGCCAGCAGCTCCCAGTCCCGCGGGACCTACGAGCAGTACTTC

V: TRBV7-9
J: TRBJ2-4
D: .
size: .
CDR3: CASSLDRTALAKNIQYF
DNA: TGTGCCAGCAGCTTGGACCGGACAGCCCTAGCCAAAAACATTCAGTACTTC

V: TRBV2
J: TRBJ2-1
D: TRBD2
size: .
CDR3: CASRGTRSNNEQFF
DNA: TGTGCCAGCAGAGGGACTAGGTCTAACAATGAGCAGTTCTTC

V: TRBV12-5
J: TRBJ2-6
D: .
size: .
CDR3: CASGLNRTPGANVLTF
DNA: TGTGCTAGTGGTTTGAATCGGACCCCTGGGGCCAACGTCCTGACTTTC

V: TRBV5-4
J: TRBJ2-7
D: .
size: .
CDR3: CASSLDRPAYEQYF
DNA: TGTGCCAGCAGCTTGGATAGGCCAGCCTACGAGCAGTACTTC

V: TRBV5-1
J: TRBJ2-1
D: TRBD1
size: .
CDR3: CASSLGSRGNEQFF
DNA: TGCGCCAGCAGCTTGGGAAGCAGGGGGAATGAGCAGTTCTTC

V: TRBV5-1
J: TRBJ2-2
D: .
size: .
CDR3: CTSSWLANTGELFF
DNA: TGCACCTCTTCCTGGTTGGCGAACACCGGGGAGCTGTTTTTT

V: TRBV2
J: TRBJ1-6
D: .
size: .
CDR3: CASSESLPRGVDSPLHF
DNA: TGTGCCAGCAGTGAATCGTTGCCGCGGGGAGTCGATTCACCCCTCCACTTT

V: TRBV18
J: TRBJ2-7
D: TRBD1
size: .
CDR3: CASSPGTGVNEQYF
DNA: TGTGCCAGCTCACCCGGGACAGGGGTTAACGAGCAGTACTTC

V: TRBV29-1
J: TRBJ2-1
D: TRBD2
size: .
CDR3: CSVGFQRGTNEQFF
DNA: TGCAGCGTTGGATTCCAGCGGGGGACCAATGAGCAGTTCTTC

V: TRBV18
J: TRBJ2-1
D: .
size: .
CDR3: CASSPAPGNDEQFF
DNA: TGTGCCAGCTCACCGGCCCCGGGAAACGATGAGCAGTTCTTC

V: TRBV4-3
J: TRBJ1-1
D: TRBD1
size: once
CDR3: CASSQHRGRTEAFF
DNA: TGCGCCAGCAGCCAACACAGGGGGAGGACTGAAGCTTTCTTT

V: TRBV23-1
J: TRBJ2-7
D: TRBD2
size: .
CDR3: CASSQTPGLAALYEQYF
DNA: TGCGCCAGCAGCCAGACACCGGGACTAGCGGCTTTATACGAGCAGTACTTC

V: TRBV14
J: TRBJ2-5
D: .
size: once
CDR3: CASSSQGAVTETQYF
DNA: TGTGCCAGCAGCTCACAGGGAGCGGTAACGGAGACCCAGTACTTC

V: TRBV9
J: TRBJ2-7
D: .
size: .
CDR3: CASSSGTGPYEQYF
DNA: TGTGCCAGCAGCTCCGGGACTGGGCCCTACGAGCAGTACTTC

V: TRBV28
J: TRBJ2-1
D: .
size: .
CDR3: CASSLAVTSEQFF
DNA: TGTGCCAGCAGCCTTGCGGTCACGAGTGAGCAGTTCTTC

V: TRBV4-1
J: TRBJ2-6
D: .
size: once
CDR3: CASSPRASSFSGANVLTF
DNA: TGCGCCAGCAGCCCAAGGGCCTCCTCCTTCTCTGGGGCCAACGTCCTGACTTTC

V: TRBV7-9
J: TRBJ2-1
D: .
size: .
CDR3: CASSYYLGGGSYNEQFF
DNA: TGTGCCAGCAGCTACTATCTTGGAGGGGGTAGCTACAATGAGCAGTTCTTC

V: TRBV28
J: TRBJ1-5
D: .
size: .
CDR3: CASSFRAGNNQPQHF
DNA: TGTGCCAGCAGTTTTCGGGCAGGGAACAATCAGCCCCAGCATTTT

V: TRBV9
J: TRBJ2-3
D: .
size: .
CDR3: CASSAGRGPDTQYF
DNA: TGTGCCAGCAGCGCAGGCCGTGGGCCGGATACGCAGTATTTT

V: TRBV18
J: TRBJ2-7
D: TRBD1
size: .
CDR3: CASSPGDRGRISVQYF
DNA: TGTGCCAGCTCACCAGGGGACAGGGGGCGGATATCGGTTCAGTACTTC

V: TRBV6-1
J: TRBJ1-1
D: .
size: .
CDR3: CASSVTVNTEAFF
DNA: TGTGCCAGCAGTGTTACAGTGAACACTGAAGCTTTCTTT

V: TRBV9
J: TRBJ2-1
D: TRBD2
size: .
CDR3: CASSVDWTSGNEQFF
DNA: TGTGCCAGCAGCGTAGATTGGACTAGCGGCAATGAGCAGTTCTTC

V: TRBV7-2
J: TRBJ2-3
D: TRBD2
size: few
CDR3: CASSPGASGRGSTDTQYF
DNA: TGTGCCAGCAGCCCCGGGGCTAGCGGGAGGGGTAGCACAGATACGCAGTATTTT

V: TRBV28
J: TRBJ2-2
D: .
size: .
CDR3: CASSLLHGELFF
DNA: TGTGCCAGCAGTCTCCTCCACGGGGAGCTGTTTTTT

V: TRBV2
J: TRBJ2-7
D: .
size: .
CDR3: CASSTDTYEQYF
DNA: TGTGCCAGCAGCACGGATACCTACGAGCAGTACTTC

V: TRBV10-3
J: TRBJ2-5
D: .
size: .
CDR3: CAISDGIGETQYF
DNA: TGTGCCATCAGTGACGGGATTGGCGAGACCCAGTACTTC

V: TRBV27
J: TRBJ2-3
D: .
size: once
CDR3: CASSFGWGSTDTQYF
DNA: TGTGCCAGCAGTTTTGGGTGGGGTAGCACAGATACGCAGTATTTT

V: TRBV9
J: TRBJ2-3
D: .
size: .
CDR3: CASSAPQSTRADTQYF
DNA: TGTGCCAGCAGCGCCCCTCAGAGCACTAGAGCAGATACGCAGTATTTT

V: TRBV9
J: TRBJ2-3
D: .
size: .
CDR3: CASSPTGDTQYF
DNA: TGTGCCAGCAGCCCCACAGGAGATACGCAGTATTTT

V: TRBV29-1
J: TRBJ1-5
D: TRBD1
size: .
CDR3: CSVVTGGEQPQHF
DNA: TGCAGCGTGGTTACAGGGGGCGAACAGCCCCAGCATTTT

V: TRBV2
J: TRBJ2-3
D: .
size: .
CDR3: CASSESDTQYF
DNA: TGTGCCAGCAGTGAATCAGATACGCAGTATTTT

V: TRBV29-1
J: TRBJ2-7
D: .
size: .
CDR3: CSVEIPLVYEQYF
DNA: TGCAGCGTTGAAATCCCCCTGGTCTACGAGCAGTACTTC

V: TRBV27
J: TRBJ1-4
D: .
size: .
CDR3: CASSPFGGEEKLFF
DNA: TGTGCCAGCAGTCCCTTTGGGGGGGAGGAAAAACTGTTTTTT